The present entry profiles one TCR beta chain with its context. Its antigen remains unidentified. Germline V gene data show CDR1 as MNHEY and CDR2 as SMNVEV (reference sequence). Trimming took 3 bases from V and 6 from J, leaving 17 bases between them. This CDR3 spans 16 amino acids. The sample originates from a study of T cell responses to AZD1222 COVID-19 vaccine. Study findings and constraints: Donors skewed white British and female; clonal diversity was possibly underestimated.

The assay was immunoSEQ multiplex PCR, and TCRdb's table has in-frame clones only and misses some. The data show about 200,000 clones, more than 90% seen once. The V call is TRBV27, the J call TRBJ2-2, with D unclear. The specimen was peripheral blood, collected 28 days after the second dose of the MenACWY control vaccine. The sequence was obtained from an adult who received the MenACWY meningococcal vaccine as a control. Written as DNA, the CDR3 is TGTGCCAGCAGTTTGGCTATTACCCATTTTGCCGGGGAGCTGTTTTTT. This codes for CASSLAITHFAGELFF.